This is a list of T cell receptor beta chains from one sample in a study of spatial heterogeneity in lung cancer. TCRdb recomputed calls from the 5' RACE reads with MiXCR, one row per CDR3 protein. This table has approximately 11,000 distinct CDR3 sequences, 5.5% to 7.5% appearing once. Sequencing was performed on PBMCs, taken at surgery. The receptors originated from a male donor with early-stage non-small cell lung cancer. Both conserved end residues are part of each CDR3. The D gene is left open where the match is weak. Size values are once, few and many counts, or a class for expanded clones, and some rows have none.

v_gene,d_gene,abundance,j_gene,CDR3aa,CDR3nt
TRBV30,NA,many,TRBJ2-5,CAWSEETQYF,TGTGCCTGGAGTGAGGAGACCCAGTACTTC
TRBV7-3,NA,many,TRBJ1-1,CASSLRGTMNTEAFF,TGTGCCAGCAGCTTAAGGGGGACGATGAACACTGAAGCTTTCTTT
TRBV28,NA,many,TRBJ2-7,CASSLRDGASYEQYF,TGTGCCAGCAGTTTAAGGGACGGAGCCTCCTACGAGCAGTACTTC
TRBV28,NA,many,TRBJ2-7,CASSLSSEPYEQYF,TGTGCCAGCAGTTTAAGTTCGGAGCCCTACGAGCAGTACTTC
TRBV20-1,TRBD2,NA,TRBJ2-5,CSAAGLAGLETQYF,TGCAGTGCGGCGGGACTAGCGGGATTAGAGACCCAGTACTTC
TRBV21-1,NA,medium-sized,TRBJ2-7,CASSPLPGLGRSSYEQYF,TGTGCCAGCAGCCCCCTTCCGGGCCTAGGGCGGAGCTCCTACGAGCAGTACTTC
TRBV20-1,NA,many,TRBJ2-1,CSAREPVRGLYNEQFF,TGCAGTGCTAGGGAGCCAGTGCGGGGGCTCTACAATGAGCAGTTCTTC
TRBV5-1,NA,few,TRBJ1-1,CASSLQGGNTEAFF,TGCGCCAGCAGCTTGCAGGGAGGCAACACTGAAGCTTTCTTT
TRBV20-1,TRBD2,few,TRBJ2-5,CSARVAGGLRETQYF,TGCAGTGCTAGAGTAGCGGGAGGGCTCCGAGAGACCCAGTACTTC
TRBV28,NA,medium-sized,TRBJ2-7,CASSLNVDRHHSYEQYF,TGTGCCAGCAGCCTAAACGTCGACAGGCACCACTCCTACGAGCAGTACTTC
TRBV20-1,NA,few,TRBJ1-5,CSARESGISNQPQHF,TGCAGTGCTAGAGAGTCAGGGATTAGCAATCAGCCCCAGCATTTT
TRBV29-1,NA,many,TRBJ2-7,CSVVGSYEQYF,TGCAGCGTTGTCGGCTCCTACGAGCAGTACTTC
TRBV10-2,TRBD1,NA,TRBJ2-1,CASLGQGTYNEQFF,TGCGCCAGCCTTGGACAGGGAACCTACAATGAGCAGTTCTTC
TRBV11-2,NA,many,TRBJ2-7,CASRLSVDSPPQYF,TGTGCCAGCAGACTGTCGGTGGACAGCCCTCCTCAGTACTTC
TRBV24-1,NA,medium-sized,TRBJ2-3,CATSGGFRTDTQYF,TGTGCCACCAGTGGGGGCTTCCGCACAGATACGCAGTATTTT
TRBV6-1,TRBD1,medium-sized,TRBJ2-7,CASSTWTGETEQYF,TGTGCCAGCAGTACGTGGACAGGGGAGACAGAGCAGTACTTC
TRBV3-1,TRBD2,medium-sized,TRBJ2-7,CASSQDALAGMGEQYF,TGTGCCAGCAGCCAAGATGCCCTAGCGGGAATGGGTGAGCAGTACTTC
TRBV20-1,NA,few,TRBJ1-5,CSARAVGGVRNQPQHF,TGCAGTGCTAGAGCCGTGGGCGGGGTGAGGAATCAGCCCCAGCATTTT
TRBV29-1,NA,many,TRBJ1-4,CSVEEWEGEKLFF,TGCAGCGTTGAAGAGTGGGAGGGTGAAAAACTGTTTTTT
TRBV11-2,NA,NA,TRBJ2-7,CASSRGRGNHHEQYF,TGTGCCAGCAGCCGTGGACGGGGGAATCACCACGAGCAGTACTTC
TRBV7-8,NA,many,TRBJ2-5,CASSLAERQETQYF,TGTGCCAGCAGCTTAGCGGAGCGACAAGAGACCCAGTACTTC
TRBV28,TRBD2,medium-sized,TRBJ2-1,CASSQLAGGNEQFF,TGTGCCAGCAGCCAACTAGCGGGGGGCAATGAGCAGTTCTTC
TRBV20-1,NA,many,TRBJ1-1,CSARDRQTLAFF,TGCAGTGCTAGAGACAGACAAACCCTAGCTTTCTTT
TRBV7-2,NA,NA,TRBJ2-5,CASSERVLGRVWDNEKRDNF,TGTGCCAGCAGTGAAAGAGTTCTTGGGAGGGTGTGGGACAACGAAAAAAGAGACAACTTC
TRBV18,TRBD1,NA,TRBJ1-6,CASSFGQGNSPLHF,TGTGCCAGCTCATTCGGACAGGGGAATTCACCCCTCCACTTT
TRBV10-3,NA,few,TRBJ2-2,CAISAETGGSGELFF,TGTGCCATCAGTGCCGAGACAGGAGGGTCCGGGGAGCTGTTTTTT
TRBV20-1,NA,many,TRBJ2-5,CSAATGRPETQYF,TGCAGTGCCGCGACAGGGAGGCCAGAGACCCAGTACTTC
TRBV3-1,NA,many,TRBJ1-5,CASSQDVNQPQHF,TGTGCCAGCAGCCAAGACGTCAATCAGCCCCAGCATTTT
TRBV5-6,TRBD2,many,TRBJ2-1,CASSVGLAGELNEQFF,TGTGCCAGCAGCGTCGGACTAGCGGGAGAGTTAAATGAGCAGTTCTTC
TRBV6-5,NA,many,TRBJ1-1,CASSYRSLNTEAFF,TGTGCCAGCAGTTACCGATCACTGAACACTGAAGCTTTCTTT
TRBV29-1,NA,medium-sized,TRBJ2-4,CSVEERYIQYF,TGCAGCGTTGAGGAGCGGTACATTCAGTACTTC
TRBV5-1,TRBD1,many,TRBJ1-4,CASRPGTVSEKLFF,TGCGCCAGCAGGCCCGGGACAGTATCCGAAAAACTGTTTTTT
TRBV12-3/TRBV12-4,NA,few,TRBJ1-2,CASSLKQVNGYTF,TGTGCCAGCAGTTTAAAGCAGGTCAATGGCTACACCTTC
TRBV20-1,NA,many,TRBJ2-2,CSARPSSNTGELFF,TGCAGTGCTAGGCCCAGTTCGAACACCGGGGAGCTGTTTTTT
TRBV27,NA,many,TRBJ1-5,CASSPDSAGQPQHF,TGTGCCAGCAGTCCGGACTCGGCGGGTCAGCCCCAGCATTTT
TRBV7-9,NA,medium-sized,TRBJ1-2,CASSLGTAGAGSYGYTF,TGTGCCAGCAGCTTAGGGACAGCCGGGGCCGGGAGCTATGGCTACACCTTC
TRBV29-1,NA,many,TRBJ1-2,CSVDDRSGSGYTF,TGCAGCGTCGATGATAGGTCAGGGTCTGGCTACACCTTC
TRBV5-1,TRBD2,NA,TRBJ2-7,CASSFLGLAGTYEQYF,TGCGCCAGCAGCTTTCTGGGACTAGCGGGAACCTACGAGCAGTACTTC
TRBV6-1,NA,many,TRBJ1-4,CASSESWPPSYEKLFF,TGTGCCAGCAGTGAAAGTTGGCCCCCGTCGTATGAAAAACTGTTTTTT
TRBV12-3/TRBV12-4,TRBD1,many,TRBJ2-5,CASRRDRGIETQYF,TGTGCCAGCAGGCGGGACAGGGGGATAGAGACCCAGTACTTC
TRBV10-2,NA,medium-sized,TRBJ1-5,CASRPAGTTGTQPQHF,TGCGCCAGCAGACCGGCCGGGACAACGGGCACTCAGCCCCAGCATTTT
TRBV5-1,TRBD2,NA,TRBJ2-5,CASSFTGTSGTQETQYF,TGCGCCAGCAGCTTCACCGGGACTAGCGGGACCCAAGAGACCCAGTACTTC
TRBV7-2,NA,many,TRBJ2-3,CASSTRGSTDTQYF,TGTGCCAGCAGCACCAGGGGAAGCACAGATACGCAGTATTTT
TRBV7-9,NA,few,TRBJ2-3,CASRTVGEVGTDTQYF,TGTGCCAGCAGGACCGTGGGAGAAGTAGGCACAGATACGCAGTATTTT
TRBV7-3,NA,few,TRBJ2-5,CASSPGQGGAQETQYF,TGTGCCAGCAGCCCGGGACAAGGAGGGGCCCAAGAGACCCAGTACTTC
TRBV27,TRBD1,many,TRBJ2-1,CASSPQGIREQFF,TGTGCCAGCAGTCCACAGGGGATTCGTGAGCAGTTCTTC